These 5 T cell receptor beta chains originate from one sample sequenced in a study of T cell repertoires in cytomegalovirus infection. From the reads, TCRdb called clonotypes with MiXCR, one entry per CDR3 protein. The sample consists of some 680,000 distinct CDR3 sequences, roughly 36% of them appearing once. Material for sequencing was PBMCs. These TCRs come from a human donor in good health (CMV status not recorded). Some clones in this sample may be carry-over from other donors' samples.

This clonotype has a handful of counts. The CDR3 DNA reads TGTGCCAGCAGCTTATATTCCATAGCGGGTTCTTCCTACAATGAGCAGTTCTTC. It is translated as CASSLYSIAGSSYNEQFF. The chain couples TRBV7-2 to TRBJ2-1, with 7 bases lining up with TRBD2. This CDR3 comprises 18 residues. Looked up from germline, CDR1 is SGHTA and CDR2 is FQGNSA. J was trimmed by 1 base and V by 2 bases; bases with no gene match: 11.

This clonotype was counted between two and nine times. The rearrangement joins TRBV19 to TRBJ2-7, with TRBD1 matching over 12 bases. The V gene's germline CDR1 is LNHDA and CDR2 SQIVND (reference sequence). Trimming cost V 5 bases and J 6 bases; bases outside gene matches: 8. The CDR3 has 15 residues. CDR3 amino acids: CASSSIRDRGLEQYF. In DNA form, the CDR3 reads TGTGCCAGTAGTTCTATCCGGGACAGGGGGCTCGAGCAGTACTTC.

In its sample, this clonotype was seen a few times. The CDR3 sequence is CASSRGGVSSYEQYF. The CDR3 DNA follows: TGTGCCAGCAGCCGAGGGGGGGTTTCCTCCTACGAGCAGTACTTC. This chain connects TRBV13 to TRBJ2-7; a weak D match, TRBD2 (7 bases). This CDR3 region has 15 residues. V was shortened by 5 bases and J by 0 bases, with 14 bases between the two germline ends. Germline CDR1 is PRHDT and CDR2 is FYEKMQ (reference sequence).

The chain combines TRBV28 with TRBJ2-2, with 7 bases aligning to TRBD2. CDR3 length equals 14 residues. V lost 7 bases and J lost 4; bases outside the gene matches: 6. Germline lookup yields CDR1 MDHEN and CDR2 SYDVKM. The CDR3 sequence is CASTRGGITGELFF. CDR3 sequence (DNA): TGTGCCAGCACCCGGGGAGGGATCACCGGGGAGCTGTTTTTT.

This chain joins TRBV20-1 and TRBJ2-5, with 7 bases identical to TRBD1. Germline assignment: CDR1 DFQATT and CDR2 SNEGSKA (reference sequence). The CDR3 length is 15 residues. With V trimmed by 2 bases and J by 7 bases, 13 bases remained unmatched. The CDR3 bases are TGCAGTGCTAGAAGACAGGGCAGGGGCCCAGCGACCCAGTACTTC. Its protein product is CSARRQGRGPATQYF.